This entry lists 3 T cell receptor beta chains sequenced from one sample in a study of T-cell reconstitution after alpha-beta-depleted transplantation in children. Library preparation (for TCRbeta) was performed with unique molecular identifiers. TCRdb re-called the PCR reads through MiXCR, storing one row per CDR3 protein. The sample lists approximately 800,000 distinct CDR3 sequences, roughly 15% seen once, with around 4.5% in the top ten. This specimen was PBMCs, mostly from graft donor cells, taken 360 days after TCRalphabeta/CD19-depleted stem cell transplant. These receptors all stem from a male patient younger than 18 who had a stem cell transplant for acute lymphoblastic leukemia, so the T cells may come from the graft donor.

This clonotype was seen at least ten times. The V and J genes are TRBV5-1 and TRBJ1-1, with D possibly TRBD1 on 5 matching bases. CDR3 length equals 13 residues. CDR1 SGHRS and CDR2 YFSETQ come from the germline V gene. Trimming cost V 3 bases and J 3 bases, with 9 bases left between them. The CDR3 DNA is TGCGCCAGCAGCTGGGGAGGGGACACTGAAGCTTTCTTT. It yields the protein CASSWGGDTEAFF.

This clonotype has ten or more counts. The chain couples TRBV7-2 to TRBJ2-3; D is unresolved. CDR3 size: 14 residues. Trimming removed 2 bases at V and 6 bases at J, with 12 bases between. CDR1 and CDR2 (germline): SGHTA, FQGNSA. The CDR3 coding sequence is TGTGCCAGCAGCTTACCCCCCAGCGTGGATACGCAGTATTTT. As protein: CASSLPPSVDTQYF.

V and J are TRBV6-1 and TRBJ2-5; 7 nucleotides align to TRBD1. CDR1 and CDR2 from the germline V gene are MNHNS and SASEGT. V gave up 6 bases and J gave up 5 bases; unmatched junction bases: 6. There are 13 residues in the CDR3. CDR3 sequence: CASRRQGSETQYF. CDR3 DNA sequence: TGTGCCAGCAGGAGACAGGGTTCTGAGACCCAGTACTTC.